A single sample gave rise to the 8 T cell receptor beta chains below, sequenced in a study of T cell repertoires in cytomegalovirus infection. TCRdb reanalysed the reads using MiXCR and keeps one entry per CDR3 protein. Of under 850,000 distinct CDR3 sequences detected, 35% to 45% appear once; the ten largest clones hold 2.8%. Sequenced: PBMCs. These TCRs come from a human donor in good health (CMV status not recorded). Some clones in this sample may be carry-over from other donors' samples.

This clonotype was detected many times. J is TRBJ1-5 and V is TRBV12-3 or TRBV12-4; 7 bases are shared with TRBD1. The CDR3 spans 13 residues. The junction had 6 bases not matched to a gene; V was cut back by 6 bases and J by 7 bases. CDR3 sequence (DNA): TGTGCCAGCAGCTATAACAGGGGACAGCCCCAGCATTTT. Protein product: CASSYNRGQPQHF.

V usage is TRBV6-2 or TRBV6-3 and J usage is TRBJ1-3, with D maybe TRBD1 (5 bases). The CDR3 is 18 amino acids. Trimming cost V 2 bases and J 0 bases, with 17 bases left between them. From germline, CDR1 is MNHEY and CDR2 SVGEGT. CDR3 sequence: CASSYRPGEGRSGNTIYF. CDR3 bases: TGTGCCAGCAGTTACCGCCCAGGTGAGGGGCGCTCTGGAAACACCATATATTTT.

This clonotype turned up a few times. The chain has TRBV6-5 and TRBJ2-7, with TRBD2 identical over 8 bases. CDR3 length: 14 amino acids. Germline V gives CDR1 MNHEY, CDR2 SVGAGI. Unmatched junction bases numbered 6, after V lost 4 bases and J lost 4 bases. CDR3 in amino acids: CASSWSSGAYEQYF. The CDR3, as DNA: TGTGCCAGCAGTTGGAGTAGCGGGGCTTACGAGCAGTACTTC.

The chain couples TRBV2 to TRBJ2-1, with D possibly matching TRBD2 (6 bases). This CDR3 is 17 amino acids long. V gave up 0 bases and J gave up 0 bases, with 12 bases separating them. The germline CDR1 and CDR2 sequences are SNHLY and FYNNEI. The CDR3 here is CASSEALGGSSYNEQFF. CDR3 nucleotides: TGTGCCAGCAGTGAAGCGCTTGGGGGGAGCTCCTACAATGAGCAGTTCTTC.

The V gene is TRBV5-1, the J gene TRBJ2-1; D is tentatively TRBD1 or TRBD2 (6 bases each). CDR1 is SGHRS, CDR2 YFSETQ, per germline. V lost 0 bases and J 6 bases, leaving 13 bases between the germline ends. The CDR3 extends over 15 amino acids. This CDR3 is CASSLVFRGGNEQFF. CDR3 bases: TGCGCCAGCAGCTTGGTATTCAGGGGAGGCAATGAGCAGTTCTTC.

The chain is built from TRBV6-1 and TRBJ2-3, with 7 positions matching TRBD1. The CDR3 is made up of 12 amino acids. Germline trimming cut 8 bases from V and 3 bases from J; bases unmatched to any gene: 2. Germline CDR1 and CDR2: MNHNS and SASEGT. The CDR3 protein is CASGDSTDTQYF. As DNA, the CDR3 is TGTGCCAGCGGGGACAGTACAGATACGCAGTATTTT.

V gene TRBV10-3 combines with J gene TRBJ2-3, with D maybe TRBD1 (6 bases). Per germline, CDR1 ENHRY and CDR2 SYGVKD. The CDR3 is made up of 14 amino acids. Between the trimmed V and J ends, which lost 6 bases and 2 bases, there was a span of 12 bases. The CDR3 DNA reads TGTGCCATCAGAGGACAGACCTACACAGATACGCAGTATTTT. Protein product: CAIRGQTYTDTQYF.

This rearrangement joins TRBV28 to TRBJ2-3; D is unclear. Germline V lookup: CDR1 MDHEN, CDR2 SYDVKM. The CDR3 has 14 residues. The germline V and J ends were trimmed by 3 bases and 4 bases, with 11 bases remaining between them. CDR3 loop: CASSFPALPDTQYF. The CDR3 region has the DNA TGTGCCAGCAGTTTTCCCGCCCTCCCAGATACGCAGTATTTT.